This TCR beta chain came from a study of shared clonotypes between healthy human individuals. The overall study: The study drew on a couple of women and a few men aged 18 to 49 as donors. Regarding the study as a whole: Investigators expected sequencing depth to affect clonotype sharing among donors. The study generally estimated greater richness for naive than memory subsets.

Profiled with immunoSEQ multiplex PCR; TCRdb holds only in-frame clones, not every one. The repertoire holds about 2.1 million clones, with over 85% as singletons. CD45RO negativity and positive selection for CCR7 defined naive CD8 cells, a population that excluded terminally differentiated effector memory CD45RA+ cells. Notes on this clone: Its specificity is not known.

The CDR3 extends over 12 amino acids. The germline V gene has CDR1 SNHLY and CDR2 FYNNEI. V lost 10 bases, J lost 7 bases, and 15 bases lay in between. This chain connects TRBV2 to TRBJ2-3; D unresolved. This clonotype originated in a man between 18 and 29 years old in good health. Some clones in this sample may be carry-over from other donors' samples. The material sequenced was naive CD8+ T cells from PBMCs. The CDR3: CATQEERNTQYF. The CDR3 nucleotides are TGTGCCACTCAAGAGGAGCGAAATACGCAGTATTTT.